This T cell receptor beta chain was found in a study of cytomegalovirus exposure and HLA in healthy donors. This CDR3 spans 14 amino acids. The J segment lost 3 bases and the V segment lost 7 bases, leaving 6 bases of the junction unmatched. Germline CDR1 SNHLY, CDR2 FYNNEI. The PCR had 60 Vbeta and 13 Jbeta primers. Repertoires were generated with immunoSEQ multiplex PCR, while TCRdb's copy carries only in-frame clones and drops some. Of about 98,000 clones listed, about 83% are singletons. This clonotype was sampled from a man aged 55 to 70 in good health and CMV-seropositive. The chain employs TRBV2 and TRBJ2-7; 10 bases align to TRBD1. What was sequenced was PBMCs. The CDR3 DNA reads TGTGCCAGCATGGACAGGGGGAATTTCTACGAGCAGTACTTC. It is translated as CASMDRGNFYEQYF.